Presented here are 32 T cell receptor beta chains from one specimen sequenced in a study of shared clonotypes between healthy human individuals (dated by TCRdb to 2020 to 2021). CD8 naive samples were obtained by positive selection for CCR7 among CD45RO-negative cells, yielding a CD45RA+CCR7+ population from which TemRA cells were excluded. Library creation used the immunoSEQ multiplex PCR assay. TCRdb took this table from immuneACCESS and kept in-frame rearrangements with V and J called. Such tables lack part of the clones; where checked against another copy, unresolved V genes explain under half of the gap, and the rest is unexplained. Across this sample there are hundreds of thousands of clones, with approximately 96% seen only once. Of the sample, roughly 0.1% is held by the ten largest clones. Sequenced sample: naive CD8+ T cells sorted from blood. The label giving this sample's cell subset or site can be read as: CD45RA+CCR7+. These receptors were obtained from a woman in her thirties in good health.

This clone appeared a single time. The CDR3 nucleotides are TGTGCCAGCAGTCCATGGACAGGGAGCAGCACTGAAGCTTTCTTT. It specifies CASSPWTGSSTEAFF. The chain has TRBV6-1 and TRBJ1-1, with 8 bases aligning to TRBD1. The germline V gene encodes CDR1 MNHNS and CDR2 SASEGT. Losses at the gene ends were 5 bases for V and 4 bases for J; bases not matched to a gene: 9. The CDR3 extends over 15 amino acids.

This clone was counted a single time. V usage is TRBV30 and J usage is TRBJ2-1; D not certain. The V end was cut by 5 bases, the J end by 6 bases, with 11 bases between. Per the germline V gene, CDR1 is GTSNPN and CDR2 is SVGIG (reference sequence). This CDR3 region has 12 residues. CDR3 coding DNA: TGTGCCTGGGGGGATCTGTTCAATGAGCAGTTCTTC. Its translation is CAWGDLFNEQFF.

The gene calls are TRBV30 and TRBJ1-1; no definite D call. CDR1 and CDR2 (germline): GTSNPN, SVGIG (reference sequence). The CDR3 extends over 10 amino acids. V was cut by 3 bases and J by 8 bases, with 7 bases left in between. The CDR3 loop reads CAWSQSEAFF. CDR3 coding DNA: TGTGCCTGGAGCCAGAGCGAAGCTTTCTTT.

The J gene is TRBJ1-5, the V gene TRBV4-1, with D maybe TRBD1 (6 bases). Germline V CDR1 and CDR2: MGHRA, YSYEKL. The ends were cut back, 3 bases at V and 0 bases at J, with 12 bases in the middle. This CDR3 is 16 amino acids long. CDR3 sequence reads: CASSQRQGYSNQPQHF. The DNA for the CDR3 is TGCGCCAGCAGCCAGCGTCAGGGGTATAGCAATCAGCCCCAGCATTTT.

The chain joins TRBV23-1 to TRBJ2-2, with 11 bases identical to TRBD1. TRBV23-1 is an ORF for which the function is uncertain. The CDR3 contains 17 residues. V lost 3 bases, J lost 7 bases, and 10 bases stayed unmatched. The CDR3 DNA reads as TGCGCCAGCAGTCATGACCCATGGGACAGGGGGGTCGGGGAGCTGTTTTTT. Translating it yields CASSHDPWDRGVGELFF.

The chain uses TRBV6-1 and TRBJ2-3; 8 nucleotides match TRBD2. The junction had 7 bases not matched to a gene; V was cut back by 0 bases and J by 5 bases. Germline-derived CDR1 and CDR2 are MNHNS and SASEGT. CDR3 size: 16 residues. The CDR3 DNA reads as TGTGCCAGCAGTGAAGCGAGGATGCTAGCGGGAGATACGCAGTATTTT. It specifies CASSEARMLAGDTQYF.

This chain links TRBV13 with TRBJ2-3; 8 nucleotides match TRBD2. Germline CDR1 reads PRHDT; CDR2 reads FYEKMQ (reference sequence). This CDR3 has 17 amino acids. J was trimmed by 3 bases and V by 7 bases; bases with no gene match: 15. The CDR3 DNA is TGTGCCAGCACCCAAGAATCCGATCAGCGGGAGACAGATACGCAGTATTTT. Amino acid sequence: CASTQESDQRETDTQYF.

The chain carries TRBV4-1 and TRBJ2-1; D is undetermined. The germline gives CDR1 MGHRA, CDR2 YSYEKL. V lost 3 bases, J lost 8 bases, and 14 bases lay in between. The CDR3 length is 14 residues. CDR3 residues: CASSQRPTGDEQFF. The CDR3 DNA sequence: TGCGCCAGCAGCCAGAGACCGACCGGCGATGAGCAGTTCTTC.

This chain links TRBV9 with TRBJ2-5; 10 positions agree with TRBD2. Unmatched junction bases numbered 10, after V lost 2 bases and J lost 0 bases. The germline V gene has CDR1 SGDLS and CDR2 YYNGEE. The length of the CDR3 is 18 residues. The CDR3 DNA sequence: TGTGCCAGCAGCGTTGGCCTAGCGGGAGCCCCTTACCAAGAGACCCAGTACTTC. This translates into CASSVGLAGAPYQETQYF.

V gene TRBV28 combines with J gene TRBJ2-1; D uncertain. Germline V gives CDR1 MDHEN, CDR2 SYDVKM. Trimming cost V 4 bases and J 2 bases, with 6 bases left between them. This CDR3 is built from 13 residues. CDR3 in amino acids: CASSSPAYNEQFF. CDR3 DNA: TGTGCCAGCAGTTCCCCCGCCTACAATGAGCAGTTCTTC.

The V call is TRBV27, the J call TRBJ2-3; D remains unclear. The CDR3 loop spans 14 amino acids. Germline V CDR1 and CDR2: MNHEY, SMNVEV (reference sequence). Trimming stripped 2 bases from V and 0 bases from J, with 6 bases between. CDR3: CASSLQDSTDTQYF. The CDR3 region has the DNA TGTGCCAGCAGTTTACAGGACAGCACAGATACGCAGTATTTT.

The chain combines TRBV19 with TRBJ1-3, with 9 bases aligning to TRBD1. V gave up 5 bases and J gave up 6 bases; unmatched junction bases: 11. The germline CDR1 and CDR2 sequences are LNHDA and SQIVND (reference sequence). This CDR3 region has 16 residues. The CDR3 protein is CASSLGTGRMKNTIYF. CDR3 nucleotide sequence: TGTGCCAGTAGTCTTGGGACAGGGCGAATGAAAAACACCATATATTTT.

The rearrangement joins TRBV7-2 to TRBJ1-2; no reliable D call. Germline lookup yields CDR1 SGHTA and CDR2 FQGNSA. The V end lost 4 bases, the J end lost 10 bases, and 13 bases lay between the germline ends. The CDR3 loop spans 12 amino acids. CDR3 region: CASSSPPGDYTF. CDR3 sequence (DNA): TGTGCCAGCAGCTCCCCGCCCGGGGACTACACCTTC.

This chain connects TRBV30 to TRBJ1-5, with D possibly matching TRBD1 (5 bases). Trimming pared 0 bases from V and 6 bases from J, leaving 15 bases between. The CDR3 runs to 15 residues. Germline CDR1 is GTSNPN and CDR2 is SVGIG (reference sequence). The CDR3, as DNA: TGTGCCTGGAGTGTTCGTCAGGGCGTGAGTCAGCCCCAGCATTTT. Its translation: CAWSVRQGVSQPQHF.

Remarks on this clone: Within the sample, other DNA sequences also encode this same CDR3. The V call is TRBV27, the J call TRBJ2-1, with TRBD2 matching 11 bases. This CDR3 region has 14 residues. The V segment lost 4 bases and the J segment 6 bases; nucleotides outside the gene matches: 2. The germline gives CDR1 MNHEY, CDR2 SMNVEV (reference sequence). CDR3 region: CASSSGTSGNEQFF. CDR3 DNA sequence: TGTGCCAGCAGTTCAGGGACTAGCGGCAATGAGCAGTTCTTC.

This sequence joins TRBV2 and TRBJ1-2; D perhaps matches TRBD1 (6 bases). The CDR3 loop spans 13 amino acids. Germline V gives CDR1 SNHLY, CDR2 FYNNEI. Trimming removed 10 bases at V and 6 bases at J, with 18 bases between. The CDR3 sequence is CATHPGAGDGYTF. The CDR3 coding sequence is TGTGCCACCCACCCCGGGGCAGGGGATGGCTACACCTTC.

The gene calls are TRBV5-5 and TRBJ1-1; the D gene is possibly TRBD1 (5 bases). The CDR3 consists of 14 residues. Germline lookup yields CDR1 SGHKS and CDR2 YYEKEE (reference sequence). Between the trimmed V and J ends, which lost 7 bases and 0 bases, there was a span of 13 bases. CDR3 bases: TGTGCCAGCTTCCCGGGGCGATTGAACACTGAAGCTTTCTTT. As protein: CASFPGRLNTEAFF.

This sequence joins TRBV27 and TRBJ2-7, with 7 bases aligning to TRBD1. V gave up 5 bases and J gave up 3 bases; unmatched junction bases: 10. CDR1 and CDR2 from the germline V gene are MNHEY and SMNVEV (reference sequence). The CDR3 contains 15 residues. The DNA of the CDR3 is TGTGCCAGCAGTACATCGCCGACAGGGAACTACGAGCAGTACTTC. Its translation is CASSTSPTGNYEQYF.

The J gene is TRBJ2-2, the V gene TRBV5-1; D remains ambiguous. This CDR3 contains 16 residues. The ends were cut back, 4 bases at V and 4 bases at J, with 17 bases in the middle. Germline lookup yields CDR1 SGHRS and CDR2 YFSETQ. The CDR3 DNA sequence: TGCGCCAGCAGCGAGTCCAGCCCGGTGGGCACCGGGGAGCTGTTTTTT. Translating it yields CASSESSPVGTGELFF.

J is TRBJ2-5 and V is TRBV28; D is ambiguous. Trimming removed 1 base from V and 2 bases from J, with 8 bases in between. Looked up from germline, CDR1 is MDHEN and CDR2 is SYDVKM. There are 14 residues in the CDR3. The CDR3 DNA follows: TGTGCCAGCAGTTTATCAGCGTCTCAAGAGACCCAGTACTTC. It is translated as CASSLSASQETQYF. Using reference TRBV28 and TRBJ2-5 for the parts outside the CDR3, the full variable domain is DVKVTQSSRYLVKRTGEKVFLECVQDMDHENMFWYRQDPGLGLRLIYFSYDVKMKEKGDIPEGYSVSREKKERFSLILESASTNQTSMYLCASSLSASQETQYFGPGTRLLVL.

On this clone: The same CDR3 also results from other DNA sequences found in this sample. V gene TRBV19 combines with J gene TRBJ2-1, with D perhaps TRBD2 (7 bases). Trimming cost V 6 bases and J 7 bases, with 16 bases left between them. Germline V gene lookup returns CDR1 LNHDA and CDR2 SQIVND (reference sequence). The CDR3 consists of 14 residues. The CDR3 region has the DNA TGTGCCAGTAGCCCGGCCGGGGGGACAAATGAGCAGTTCTTC. As protein: CASSPAGGTNEQFF.

This clone has only a few counts. This CDR3 is also generated by other DNA sequences in the sample. The chain links TRBV28 to TRBJ2-7; 12 bases align to TRBD2. V gave up 5 bases and J gave up 3 bases; unmatched junction bases: 2. Per germline, CDR1 MDHEN and CDR2 SYDVKM. This CDR3 is built from 14 residues. The CDR3 loop is CASSGLAGSYEQYF. Here the CDR3 DNA reads TGTGCCAGCAGTGGACTAGCGGGAAGCTACGAGCAGTACTTC.

This clone was seen a single time. The chain has TRBV5-4 and TRBJ1-6; D is unclear. V lost 0 bases to trimming and J lost 5 bases, with 12 bases between them. The germline V gene has CDR1 SGHNT and CDR2 YYREEE (reference sequence). CDR3 length equals 16 residues. The CDR3: CASSLEAGGNNSPLHF. The DNA for the CDR3 is TGTGCCAGCAGCTTGGAGGCCGGAGGGAATAATTCACCCCTCCACTTT. Full variable domain (remainder filled in from reference TRBV5-4 and TRBJ1-6): ETGVTQSPTHLIKTRGQQVTLRCSSQSGHNTVSWYQQALGQGPQFIFQYYREEENGRGNFPPRFSGLQFPNYSSELNVNALELDDSALYLCASSLEAGGNNSPLHFGNGTRLTVT.

The chain couples TRBV2 to TRBJ2-1; 8 nucleotides match TRBD2. The CDR3 is 16 amino acids. Losses at the gene ends were 3 bases for V and 9 bases for J; bases not matched to a gene: 13. Germline V lookup: CDR1 SNHLY, CDR2 FYNNEI. The CDR3 DNA reads as TGTGCCAGCAGTGATTCCACCGGGAGGGCCATTCGTGAGCAGTTCTTC. Translated: CASSDSTGRAIREQFF.

This chain links TRBV2 with TRBJ1-2, with TRBD1 matching over 9 bases. The J segment lost 3 bases and the V segment lost 2 bases, leaving 4 bases of the junction unmatched. CDR3 size: 15 residues. Germline V CDR1 and CDR2: SNHLY, FYNNEI. DNA of the CDR3: TGTGCCAGCAGTGAAAACTGGACAGGGGACTATGGCTACACCTTC. The encoded protein is CASSENWTGDYGYTF.

This chain joins TRBV25-1 and TRBJ1-4, with 8 positions matching TRBD1. CDR1 MGHDK and CDR2 SYGVNS come from the germline V gene. This CDR3 has 14 residues. V was clipped by 8 bases and J by 8 bases; unmatched bases: 10. The CDR3 protein is CASSPTGVLEKLFF. The CDR3 nucleotides read TGTGCCAGCTCCCCGACAGGGGTTTTGGAAAAACTGTTTTTT.

This clone appeared once. V gene TRBV27 combines with J gene TRBJ2-1; either TRBD1 or TRBD2 may supply D (6 bases each). Trimming pared 2 bases from V and 9 bases from J, leaving 11 bases between. CDR3 length: 13 amino acids. Germline CDR1 MNHEY, CDR2 SMNVEV (reference sequence). The DNA for the CDR3 is TGTGCCAGCAGTTTACCTTCGGGGGCTGAGCAGTTCTTC. This encodes CASSLPSGAEQFF.

As regards this clone: Other nucleotide sequences in the sample specify the same CDR3. The chain uses TRBV27 and TRBJ1-2; no definite D call. The CDR3 runs 13 residues. V lost 0 bases to trimming and J lost 5 bases, with 7 bases between them. Germline V gene data show CDR1 as MNHEY and CDR2 as SMNVEV (reference sequence). This CDR3 is CASSLSAGYGYTF. The CDR3 DNA follows: TGTGCCAGCAGTTTATCGGCTGGGTATGGCTACACCTTC.

In its sample, this clone was seen once. The V gene is TRBV7-9, the J gene TRBJ1-3; tentatively, D is TRBD1 (6 bases). Germline CDR1 reads SEHNR; CDR2 reads FQNEAQ (reference sequence). The ends were cut back, 1 base at V and 11 bases at J, with 9 bases in the middle. The CDR3 length is 12 residues. CDR3 residues: CASSLEGGPIYF. DNA of the CDR3: TGTGCCAGCAGCTTAGAGGGGGGCCCCATATATTTT. Based on the CDR3 plus reference TRBV7-9 and TRBJ1-3, the full variable domain is DTGVSQNPRHKITKRGQNVTFRCDPISEHNRLYWYRQTLGQGPEFLTYFQNEAQLEKSRLLSDRFSAERPKGSFSTLEIQRTEQGDSAMYLCASSLEGGPIYFGEGSWLTVV.

The rearrangement links TRBV2 to TRBJ1-5; 11 nucleotides agree with TRBD1. CDR1 is SNHLY and CDR2 is FYNNEI in the germline V gene. V gave up 8 bases and J gave up 6 bases; unmatched junction bases: 3. This CDR3 has 13 amino acids. The CDR3 DNA follows: TGTGCCAGCGGGACAGGGGGTATTCAGCCCCAGCATTTT. It is translated as CASGTGGIQPQHF.

This chain joins TRBV10-1 and TRBJ2-7, with D tentatively TRBD1 or TRBD2 (5 bases each). The CDR3 has 12 amino acids. The germline CDR1 and CDR2 sequences are WNHNN and SYGVQD (reference sequence). Trimming pared 6 bases from V and 7 bases from J, leaving 13 bases between. The CDR3 reads CASRGDAGEQYF. The CDR3 DNA sequence: TGCGCCAGCAGAGGGGACGCCGGAGAGCAGTACTTC.

The genes are TRBV21-1 and TRBJ1-3. TRBV21-1 is labeled a pseudogene. The CDR3 covers 14 residues. CDR3 coding DNA: TGTGCCAGCAGCAAAGGGAGCTCTGGAAACACCATATATTTT. Protein: CASSKGSSGNTIYF.